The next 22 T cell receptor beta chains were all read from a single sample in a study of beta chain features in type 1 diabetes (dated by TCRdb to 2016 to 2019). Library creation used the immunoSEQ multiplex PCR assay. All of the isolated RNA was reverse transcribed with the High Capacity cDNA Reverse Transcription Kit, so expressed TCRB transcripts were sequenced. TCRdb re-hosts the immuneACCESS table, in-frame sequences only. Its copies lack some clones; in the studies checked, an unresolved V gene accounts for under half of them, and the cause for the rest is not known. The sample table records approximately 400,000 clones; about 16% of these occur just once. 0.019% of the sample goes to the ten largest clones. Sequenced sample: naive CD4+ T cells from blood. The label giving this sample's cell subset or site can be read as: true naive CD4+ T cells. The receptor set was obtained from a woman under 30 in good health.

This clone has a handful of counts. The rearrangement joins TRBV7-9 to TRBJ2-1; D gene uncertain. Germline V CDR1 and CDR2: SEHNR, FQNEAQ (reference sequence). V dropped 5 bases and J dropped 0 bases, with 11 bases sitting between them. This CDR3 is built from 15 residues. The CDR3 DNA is TGTGCCAGCAGCGGCATTCTCGACTCCTACAATGAGCAGTTCTTC. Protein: CASSGILDSYNEQFF.

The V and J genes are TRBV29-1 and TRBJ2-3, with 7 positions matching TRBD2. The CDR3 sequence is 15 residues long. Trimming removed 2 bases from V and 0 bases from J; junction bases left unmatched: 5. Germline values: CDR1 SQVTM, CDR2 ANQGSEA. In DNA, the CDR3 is TGCAGCGTTGAAAAGGTGGGAGGGAGCACAGATACGCAGTATTTT. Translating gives CSVEKVGGSTDTQYF.

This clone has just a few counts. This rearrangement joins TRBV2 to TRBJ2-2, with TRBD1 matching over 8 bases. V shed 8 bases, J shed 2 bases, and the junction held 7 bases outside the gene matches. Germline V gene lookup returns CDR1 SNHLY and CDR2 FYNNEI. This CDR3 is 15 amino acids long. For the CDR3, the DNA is TGTGCCAGCCGGGGACAGGCGATAAACACCGGGGAGCTGTTTTTT. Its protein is CASRGQAINTGELFF.

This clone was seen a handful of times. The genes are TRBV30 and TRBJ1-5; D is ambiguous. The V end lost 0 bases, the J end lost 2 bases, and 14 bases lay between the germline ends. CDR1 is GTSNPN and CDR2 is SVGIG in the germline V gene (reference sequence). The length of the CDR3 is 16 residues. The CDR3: CAWSVPDYWGNQPQHF. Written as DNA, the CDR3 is TGTGCCTGGAGTGTACCCGACTATTGGGGCAATCAGCCCCAGCATTTT.

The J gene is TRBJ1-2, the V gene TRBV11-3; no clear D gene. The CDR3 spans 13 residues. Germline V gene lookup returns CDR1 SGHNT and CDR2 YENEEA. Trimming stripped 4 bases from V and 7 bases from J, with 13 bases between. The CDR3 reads CASSSDGEGGYTF. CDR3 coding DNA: TGTGCCAGCAGCTCCGACGGGGAAGGTGGCTACACCTTC.

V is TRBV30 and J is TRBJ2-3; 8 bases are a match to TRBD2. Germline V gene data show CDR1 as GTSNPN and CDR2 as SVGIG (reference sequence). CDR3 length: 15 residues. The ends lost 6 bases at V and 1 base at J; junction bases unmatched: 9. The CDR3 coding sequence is TGTGCCTGTACTCGCGGGGGGCCTCGCACAGATACGCAGTATTTT. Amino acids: CACTRGGPRTDTQYF.

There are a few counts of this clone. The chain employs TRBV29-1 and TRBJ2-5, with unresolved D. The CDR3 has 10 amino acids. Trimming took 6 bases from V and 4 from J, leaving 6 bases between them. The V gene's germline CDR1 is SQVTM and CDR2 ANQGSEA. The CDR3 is CSVRGETQYF. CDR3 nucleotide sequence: TGCAGCGTCCGCGGAGAGACCCAGTACTTC.

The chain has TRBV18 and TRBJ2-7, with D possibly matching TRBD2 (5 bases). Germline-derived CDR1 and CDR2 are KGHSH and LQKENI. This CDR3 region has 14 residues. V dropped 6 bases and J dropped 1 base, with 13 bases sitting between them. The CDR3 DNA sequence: TGTGCCAGCTCCCCTAGCAGATCTTCCTACGAGCAGTACTTC. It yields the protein CASSPSRSSYEQYF.

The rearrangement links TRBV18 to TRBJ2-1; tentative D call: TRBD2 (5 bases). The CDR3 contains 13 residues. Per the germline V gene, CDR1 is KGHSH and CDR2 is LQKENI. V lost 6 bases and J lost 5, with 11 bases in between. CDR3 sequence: CASSSGRDNEQFF. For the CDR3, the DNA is TGTGCCAGCTCGAGTGGGCGGGACAATGAGCAGTTCTTC.

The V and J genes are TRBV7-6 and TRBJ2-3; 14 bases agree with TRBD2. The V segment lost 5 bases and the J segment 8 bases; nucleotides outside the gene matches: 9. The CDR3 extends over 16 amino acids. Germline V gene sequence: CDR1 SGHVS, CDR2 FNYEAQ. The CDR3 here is CASSPTTSGRAATQYF. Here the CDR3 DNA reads TGTGCCAGCAGCCCGACGACTAGCGGGAGGGCCGCTACGCAGTATTTT. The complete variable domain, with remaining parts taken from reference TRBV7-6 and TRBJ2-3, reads GAGVSQSPRYKVTKRGQDVALRCDPISGHVSLYWYRQALGQGPEFLTYFNYEAQQDKSGLPNDRFSAERPEGSISTLTIQRTEQRDSAMYRCASSPTTSGRAATQYFGPGTRLTVL.

In nucleotides, the CDR3 is TGTGCCAGACGGAACCTAGCGGGAGGGAACAATGAGCAGTTCTTC. Protein product: CARRNLAGGNNEQFF. This chain joins TRBV19 and TRBJ2-1, with 12 bases aligning to TRBD2. V was clipped by 9 bases and J by 5 bases; unmatched bases: 8. CDR3 size: 15 residues. Germline V gene data show CDR1 as LNHDA and CDR2 as SQIVND (reference sequence).

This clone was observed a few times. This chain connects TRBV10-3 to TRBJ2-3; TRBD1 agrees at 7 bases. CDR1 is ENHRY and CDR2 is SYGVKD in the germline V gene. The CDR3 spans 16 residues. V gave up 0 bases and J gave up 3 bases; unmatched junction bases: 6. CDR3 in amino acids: CAISESTGVTTDTQYF. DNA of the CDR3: TGTGCCATCAGTGAGTCAACAGGGGTTACTACAGATACGCAGTATTTT.

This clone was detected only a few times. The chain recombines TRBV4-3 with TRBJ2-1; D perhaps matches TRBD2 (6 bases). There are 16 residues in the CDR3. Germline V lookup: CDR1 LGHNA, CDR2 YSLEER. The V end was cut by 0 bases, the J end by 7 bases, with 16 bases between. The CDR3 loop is CASSQDRSLASNEQFF. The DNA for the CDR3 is TGCGCCAGCAGCCAAGATAGGAGTCTAGCGAGTAATGAGCAGTTCTTC.

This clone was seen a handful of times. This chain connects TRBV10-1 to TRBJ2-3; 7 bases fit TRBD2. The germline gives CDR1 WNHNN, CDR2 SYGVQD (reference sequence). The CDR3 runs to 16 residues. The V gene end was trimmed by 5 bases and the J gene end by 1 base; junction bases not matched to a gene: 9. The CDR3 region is CASSPRRGSGTDTQYF. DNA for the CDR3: TGCGCCAGCAGTCCCCGGCGCGGGAGTGGCACAGATACGCAGTATTTT.

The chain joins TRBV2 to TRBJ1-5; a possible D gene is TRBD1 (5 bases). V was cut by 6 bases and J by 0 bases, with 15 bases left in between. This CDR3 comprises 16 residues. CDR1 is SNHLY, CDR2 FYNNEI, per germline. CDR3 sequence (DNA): TGTGCCAGCAGCCAAAGGCGGGGGGATAGCAATCAGCCCCAGCATTTT. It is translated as CASSQRRGDSNQPQHF.

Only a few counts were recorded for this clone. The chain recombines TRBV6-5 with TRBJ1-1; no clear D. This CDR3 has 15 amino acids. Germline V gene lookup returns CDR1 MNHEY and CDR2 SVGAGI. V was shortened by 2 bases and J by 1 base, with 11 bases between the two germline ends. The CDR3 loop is CASSYGERTNTEAFF. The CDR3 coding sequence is TGTGCCAGCAGTTACGGGGAGAGGACGAACACTGAAGCTTTCTTT.

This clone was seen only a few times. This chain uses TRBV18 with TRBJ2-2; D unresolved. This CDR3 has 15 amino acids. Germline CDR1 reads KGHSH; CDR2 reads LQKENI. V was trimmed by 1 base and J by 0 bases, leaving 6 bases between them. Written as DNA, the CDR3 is TGTGCCAGCTCACCACACCCGGCGAACACCGGGGAGCTGTTTTTT. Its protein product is CASSPHPANTGELFF.

The CDR3 here is CAISGAGLAGETQYF. The CDR3 DNA is TGTGCCATCAGTGGGGCGGGACTAGCAGGAGAGACCCAGTACTTC. V usage is TRBV10-3 and J usage is TRBJ2-5, with 9 positions matching TRBD2. The CDR3 is made up of 15 amino acids. Trimming took 4 bases from V and 4 from J; bases not matched to a gene: 7. Germline V gene sequence: CDR1 ENHRY, CDR2 SYGVKD.

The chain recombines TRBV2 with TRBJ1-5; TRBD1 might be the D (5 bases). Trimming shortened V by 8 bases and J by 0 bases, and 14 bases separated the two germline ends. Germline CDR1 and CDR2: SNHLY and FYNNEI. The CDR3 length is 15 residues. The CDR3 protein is CASLTGGDSNQPQHF. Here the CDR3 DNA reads TGTGCCAGCTTGACGGGAGGGGATAGCAATCAGCCCCAGCATTTT.

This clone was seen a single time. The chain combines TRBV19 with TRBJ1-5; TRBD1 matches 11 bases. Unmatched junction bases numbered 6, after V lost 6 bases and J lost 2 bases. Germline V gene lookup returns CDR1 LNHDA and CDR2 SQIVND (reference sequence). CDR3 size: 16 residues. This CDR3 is CASSPRTGGGNQPQHF. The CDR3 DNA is TGTGCCAGTAGCCCAAGGACAGGGGGCGGCAATCAGCCCCAGCATTTT.

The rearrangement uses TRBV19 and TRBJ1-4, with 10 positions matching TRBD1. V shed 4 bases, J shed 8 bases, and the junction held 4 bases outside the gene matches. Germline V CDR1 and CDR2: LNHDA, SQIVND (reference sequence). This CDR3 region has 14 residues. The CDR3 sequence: CASSRDRGVEKLFF. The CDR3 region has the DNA TGTGCCAGTAGTAGGGACAGGGGTGTCGAAAAACTGTTTTTT.

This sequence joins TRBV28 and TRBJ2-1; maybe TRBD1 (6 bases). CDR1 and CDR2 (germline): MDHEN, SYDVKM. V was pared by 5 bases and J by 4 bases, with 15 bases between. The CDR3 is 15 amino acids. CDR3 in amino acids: CASSGQGRIYNEQFF. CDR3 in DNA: TGTGCCAGCAGTGGGCAGGGGCGTATTTACAATGAGCAGTTCTTC.